This T cell receptor (beta chain) is drawn from a study of T-cell reconstitution after alpha-beta-depleted transplantation in children. Using unique molecular identifiers, the investigators prepared the TCRbeta library. MiXCR, run by TCRdb on the PCR reads, gives a single entry per CDR3 protein. The sample carries 550,000 to 600,000 distinct CDR3 sequences, more than 20% recorded once. The sequencing used PBMCs, mostly from graft donor cells, collected 360 days after TCRalphabeta/CD19-depleted stem cell transplant. This receptor was taken from a boy under three years old who had a stem cell transplant for acute myeloid leukemia, so the T cells may come from the graft donor.

The CDR3 here is CATGTSGGADTQYF. The DNA of the CDR3 is TGTGCCACCGGGACTAGCGGGGGAGCCGATACGCAGTATTTT. The rearrangement joins TRBV6-1 to TRBJ2-3; the match to TRBD2 covers 14 bases. The germline V gene has CDR1 MNHNS and CDR2 SASEGT. There are 14 residues in the CDR3. Trimming removed 10 bases from V and 6 bases from J; junction bases left unmatched: 6.